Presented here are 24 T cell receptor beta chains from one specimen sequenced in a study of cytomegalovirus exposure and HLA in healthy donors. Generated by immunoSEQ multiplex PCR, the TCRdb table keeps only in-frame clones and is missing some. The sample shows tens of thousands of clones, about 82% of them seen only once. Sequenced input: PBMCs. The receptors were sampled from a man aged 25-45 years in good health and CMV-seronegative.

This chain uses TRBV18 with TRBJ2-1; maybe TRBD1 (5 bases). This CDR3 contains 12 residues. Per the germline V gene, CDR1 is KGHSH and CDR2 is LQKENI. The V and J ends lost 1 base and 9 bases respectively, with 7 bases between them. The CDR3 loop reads CASSPRTPEQFF. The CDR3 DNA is TGTGCCAGCTCACCACGGACACCTGAGCAGTTCTTC.

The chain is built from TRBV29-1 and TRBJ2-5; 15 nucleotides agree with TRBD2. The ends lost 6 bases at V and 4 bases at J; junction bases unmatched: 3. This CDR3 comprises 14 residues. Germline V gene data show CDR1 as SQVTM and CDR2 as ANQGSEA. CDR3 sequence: CSVSGLAGGETQYF. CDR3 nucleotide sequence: TGCAGCGTGTCGGGACTAGCGGGAGGAGAGACCCAGTACTTC.

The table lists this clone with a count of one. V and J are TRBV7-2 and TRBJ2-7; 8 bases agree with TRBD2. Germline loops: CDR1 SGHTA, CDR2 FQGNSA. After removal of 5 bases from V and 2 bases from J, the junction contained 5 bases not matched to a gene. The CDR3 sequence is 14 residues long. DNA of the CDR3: TGTGCCAGCAGCACTGTAGCGGGAACCTACGAGCAGTACGTC. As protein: CASSTVAGTYEQYV.

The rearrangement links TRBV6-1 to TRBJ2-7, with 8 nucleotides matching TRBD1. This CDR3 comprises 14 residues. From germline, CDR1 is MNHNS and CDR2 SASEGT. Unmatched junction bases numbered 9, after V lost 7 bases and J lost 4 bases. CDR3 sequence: CASNAGGTAYEQYV. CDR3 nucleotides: TGTGCCAGCAATGCAGGGGGCACCGCATACGAGCAGTACGTC.

The chain's CDR3 is CASSPFMRSEGGYTF. The CDR3 DNA follows: TGTGCCAGCAGCCCATTTATGCGTTCCGAGGGTGGCTACACCTTC. The chain employs TRBV28 and TRBJ1-2; D not resolved. Germline CDR1 MDHEN, CDR2 SYDVKM. Trimming took off 6 bases at V and 7 bases at J, with 21 bases between the two ends. The CDR3 sequence is 15 residues long.

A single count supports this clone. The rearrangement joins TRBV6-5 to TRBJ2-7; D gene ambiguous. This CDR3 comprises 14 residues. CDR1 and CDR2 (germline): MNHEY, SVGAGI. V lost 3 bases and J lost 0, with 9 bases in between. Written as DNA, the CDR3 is TGTGCCAGCAGTTATGGGCCAGGCTCCTACGAGCAGTACTTC. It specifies CASSYGPGSYEQYF.

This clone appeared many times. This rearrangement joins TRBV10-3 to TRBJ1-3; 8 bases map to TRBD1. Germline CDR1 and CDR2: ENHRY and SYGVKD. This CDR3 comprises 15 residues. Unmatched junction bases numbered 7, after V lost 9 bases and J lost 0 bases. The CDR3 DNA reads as TGTGCCATTAAGGGACAGGTGGGCTCTGGAAACACCATATATTTT. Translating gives CAIKGQVGSGNTIYF.

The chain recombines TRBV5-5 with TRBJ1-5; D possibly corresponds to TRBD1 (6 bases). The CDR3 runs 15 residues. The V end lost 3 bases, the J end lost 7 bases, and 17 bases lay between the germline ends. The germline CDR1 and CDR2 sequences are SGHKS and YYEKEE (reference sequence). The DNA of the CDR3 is TGTGCCAGCAGCTCTCCAAACGACAGGAAACAGCCCCAGCATTTT. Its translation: CASSSPNDRKQPQHF.

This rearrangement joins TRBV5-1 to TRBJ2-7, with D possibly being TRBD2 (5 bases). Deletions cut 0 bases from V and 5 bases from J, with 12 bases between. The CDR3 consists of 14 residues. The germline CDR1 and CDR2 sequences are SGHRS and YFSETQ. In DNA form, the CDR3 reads TGCGCCAGCAGCTTGGCCGGCAGCGGCCACGAGCAGTACTTC. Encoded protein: CASSLAGSGHEQYF.

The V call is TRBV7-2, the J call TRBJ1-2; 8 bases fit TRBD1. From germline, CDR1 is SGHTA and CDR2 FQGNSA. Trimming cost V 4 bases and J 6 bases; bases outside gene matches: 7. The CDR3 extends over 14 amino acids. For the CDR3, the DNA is TGTGCCAGCAGCTCCGGACAGGGTAGGAATGGCTACACCTTC. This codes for CASSSGQGRNGYTF.

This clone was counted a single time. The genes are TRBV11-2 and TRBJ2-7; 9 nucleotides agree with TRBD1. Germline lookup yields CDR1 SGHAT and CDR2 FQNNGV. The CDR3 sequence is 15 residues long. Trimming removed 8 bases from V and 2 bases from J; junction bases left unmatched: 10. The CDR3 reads CASRTAGTGTYEQYF. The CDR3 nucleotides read TGTGCCAGCCGGACTGCCGGGACAGGGACCTACGAGCAGTACTTC.

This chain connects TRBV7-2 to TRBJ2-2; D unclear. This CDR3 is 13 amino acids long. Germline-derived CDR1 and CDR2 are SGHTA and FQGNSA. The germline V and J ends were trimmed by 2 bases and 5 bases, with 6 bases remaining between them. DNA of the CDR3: TGTGCCAGCAGCTTATCGCGGACCGGGGAGCTGTTTTTT. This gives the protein CASSLSRTGELFF.

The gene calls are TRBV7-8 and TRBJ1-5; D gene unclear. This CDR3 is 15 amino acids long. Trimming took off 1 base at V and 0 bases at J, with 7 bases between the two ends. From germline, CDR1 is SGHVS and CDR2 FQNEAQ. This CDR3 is CASSLGTVSNQPQHF. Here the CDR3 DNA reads TGTGCCAGCAGCTTAGGCACAGTTAGCAATCAGCCCCAGCATTTT. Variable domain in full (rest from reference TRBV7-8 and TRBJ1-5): GAGVSQSPRYKVAKRGQDVALRCDPISGHVSLFWYQQALGQGPEFLTYFQNEAQLDKSGLPSDRFFAERPEGSVSTLKIQRTQQEDSAVYLCASSLGTVSNQPQHFGDGTRLSIL.

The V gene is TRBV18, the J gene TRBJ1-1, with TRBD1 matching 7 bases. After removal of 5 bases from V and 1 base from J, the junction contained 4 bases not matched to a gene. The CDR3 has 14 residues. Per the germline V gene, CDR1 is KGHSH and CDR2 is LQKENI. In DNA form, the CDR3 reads TGTGCCAGCTCATCGGACAGGTCGAACACTGAAGCTTTCTTT. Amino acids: CASSSDRSNTEAFF.

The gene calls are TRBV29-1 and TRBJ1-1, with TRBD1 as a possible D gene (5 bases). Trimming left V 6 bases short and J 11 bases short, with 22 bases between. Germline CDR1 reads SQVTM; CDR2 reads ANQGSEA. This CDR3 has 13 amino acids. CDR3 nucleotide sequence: TGCAGCGTCCACAGGTCCCTCGGTGTCAAGGCTTTCTTT. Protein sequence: CSVHRSLGVKAFF.

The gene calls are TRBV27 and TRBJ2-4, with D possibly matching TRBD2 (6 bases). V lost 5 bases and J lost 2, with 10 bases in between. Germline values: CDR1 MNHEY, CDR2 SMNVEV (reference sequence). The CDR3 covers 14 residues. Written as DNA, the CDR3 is TGTGCCAGCAGTGAGGCGGGATCCAAAAACATTCAGTACTTC. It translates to CASSEAGSKNIQYF.

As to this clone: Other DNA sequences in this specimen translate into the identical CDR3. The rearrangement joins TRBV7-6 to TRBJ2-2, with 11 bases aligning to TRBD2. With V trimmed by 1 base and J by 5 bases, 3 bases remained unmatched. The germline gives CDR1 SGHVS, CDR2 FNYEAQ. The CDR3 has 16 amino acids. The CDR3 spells CASSLGPSGGTGELFF. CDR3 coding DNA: TGTGCCAGCAGCTTAGGTCCTAGCGGGGGGACCGGGGAGCTGTTTTTT.

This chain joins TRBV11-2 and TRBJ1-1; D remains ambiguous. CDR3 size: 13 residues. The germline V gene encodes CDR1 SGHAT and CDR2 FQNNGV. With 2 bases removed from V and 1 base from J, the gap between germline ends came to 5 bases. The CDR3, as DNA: TGTGCCAGCAGCTTACAGGAGAACACTGAAGCTTTCTTT. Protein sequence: CASSLQENTEAFF.

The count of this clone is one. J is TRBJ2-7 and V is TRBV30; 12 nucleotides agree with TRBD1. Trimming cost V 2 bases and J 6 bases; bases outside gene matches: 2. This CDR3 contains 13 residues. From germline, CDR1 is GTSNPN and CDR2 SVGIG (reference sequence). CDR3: CAWSWDRGLEQYF. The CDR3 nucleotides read TGTGCCTGGAGTTGGGACAGGGGGCTCGAGCAGTACTTC.

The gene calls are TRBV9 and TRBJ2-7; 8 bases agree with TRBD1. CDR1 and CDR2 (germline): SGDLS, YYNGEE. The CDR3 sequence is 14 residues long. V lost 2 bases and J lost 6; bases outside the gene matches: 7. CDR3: CASSVQGASSEQYF. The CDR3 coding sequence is TGTGCCAGCAGCGTCCAGGGGGCGTCGAGCGAGCAGTACTTC. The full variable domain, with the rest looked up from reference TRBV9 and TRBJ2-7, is DSGVTQTPKHLITATGQRVTLRCSPRSGDLSVYWYQQSLDQGLQFLIQYYNGEERAKGNILERFSAQQFPDLHSELNLSSLELGDSALYFCASSVQGASSEQYFGPGTRLTVT.

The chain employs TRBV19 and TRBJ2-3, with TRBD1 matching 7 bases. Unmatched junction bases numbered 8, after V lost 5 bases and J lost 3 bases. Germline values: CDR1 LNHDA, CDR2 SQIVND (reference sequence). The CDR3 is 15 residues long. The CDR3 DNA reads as TGTGCCAGTAGTTCCGGCCCCAGGGGGACAGATACGCAGTATTTT. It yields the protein CASSSGPRGTDTQYF.

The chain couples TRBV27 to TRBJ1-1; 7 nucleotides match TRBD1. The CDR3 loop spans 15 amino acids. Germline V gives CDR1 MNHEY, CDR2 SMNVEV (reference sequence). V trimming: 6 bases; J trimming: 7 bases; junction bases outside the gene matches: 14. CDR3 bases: TGTGCCAGCAGGCCGGTCGGGCAGGGGGGTAATGAAGCTTTCTTT. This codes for CASRPVGQGGNEAFF.

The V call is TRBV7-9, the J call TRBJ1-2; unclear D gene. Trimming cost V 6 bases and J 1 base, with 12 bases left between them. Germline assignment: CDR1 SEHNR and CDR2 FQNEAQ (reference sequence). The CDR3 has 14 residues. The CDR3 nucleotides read TGTGCCAGCAGTTCGTTACTTATTAACTATGGCTACACCTTC. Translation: CASSSLLINYGYTF.

CDR3 sequence reads: CASSSSGSPQETQYF. The CDR3 DNA reads TGTGCCAGCAGCTCTAGCGGGAGTCCACAAGAGACCCAGTACTTC. V usage is TRBV5-4 and J usage is TRBJ2-5; TRBD2 aligns across 10 bases. This CDR3 spans 15 amino acids. The V gene end was trimmed by 3 bases and the J gene end by 2 bases; junction bases not matched to a gene: 4. Germline V CDR1 and CDR2: SGHNT, YYREEE (reference sequence). The complete variable domain, with remaining parts taken from reference TRBV5-4 and TRBJ2-5, reads ETGVTQSPTHLIKTRGQQVTLRCSSQSGHNTVSWYQQALGQGPQFIFQYYREEENGRGNFPPRFSGLQFPNYSSELNVNALELDDSALYLCASSSSGSPQETQYFGPGTRLLVL.